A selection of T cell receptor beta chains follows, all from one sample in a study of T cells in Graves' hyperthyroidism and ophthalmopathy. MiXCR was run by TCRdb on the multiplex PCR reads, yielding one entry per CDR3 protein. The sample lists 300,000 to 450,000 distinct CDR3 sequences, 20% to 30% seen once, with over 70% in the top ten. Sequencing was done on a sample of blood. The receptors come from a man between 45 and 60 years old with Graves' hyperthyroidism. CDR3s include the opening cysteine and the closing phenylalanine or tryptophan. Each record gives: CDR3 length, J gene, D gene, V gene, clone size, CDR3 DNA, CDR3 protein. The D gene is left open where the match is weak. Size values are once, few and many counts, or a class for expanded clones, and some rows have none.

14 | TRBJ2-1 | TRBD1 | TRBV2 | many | TGTGCCAGTACCGGGACAGGGGCGGACAATGAGCAGTTCTTC | CASTGTGADNEQFF
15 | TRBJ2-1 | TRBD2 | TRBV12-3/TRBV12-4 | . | TGTGCCAGCAGTCAGCCCCCGACTAGCGGCGCTGAGCAGTTCTTC | CASSQPPTSGAEQFF
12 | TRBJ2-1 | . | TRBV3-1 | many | TGTGCCAGCAGCGTTGCGCTGCATGAGCAGTTCTTC | CASSVALHEQFF
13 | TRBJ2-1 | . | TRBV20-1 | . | TGCAGTGCTAGTAGCGAATCCTACAATGAGCAGTTCTTC | CSASSESYNEQFF
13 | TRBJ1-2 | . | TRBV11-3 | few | TGTGCCAGCAGCCTCACAGGGCCTGGTGGCTACACCTTC | CASSLTGPGGYTF
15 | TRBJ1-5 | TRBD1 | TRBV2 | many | TGTGCCAGCACCGAGGACAGGGGCCCCAATCAGCCCCAGCATTTT | CASTEDRGPNQPQHF
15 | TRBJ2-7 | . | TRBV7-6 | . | TGTGCCAGCAGCTTAGAAGGCGGGGAGTCCTACGAGCAGTACTTC | CASSLEGGESYEQYF
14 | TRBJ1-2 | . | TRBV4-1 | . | TGCGCCAGCAGCCAAGAAAGGCAGCTCTATGGCTACACCTTC | CASSQERQLYGYTF
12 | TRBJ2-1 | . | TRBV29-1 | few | TGCAGCGTGCACGGGGTGAACAATGAGCAGTTCTTC | CSVHGVNNEQFF
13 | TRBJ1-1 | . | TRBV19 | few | TGTGCCAGTAGTGCTCTGTGGGGCACTGAAGCTTTCTTT | CASSALWGTEAFF
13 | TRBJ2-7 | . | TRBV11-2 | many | TGTGCCAGCAGCCAGGGACGTCTAAACGAGCAGTACTTC | CASSQGRLNEQYF
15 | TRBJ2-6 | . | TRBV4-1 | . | TGCGCCAGCAGCCAAGTGGGCTTTGGGGCCAACGTCCTGACTTTC | CASSQVGFGANVLTF
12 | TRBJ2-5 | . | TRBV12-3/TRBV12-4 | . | TGTGCCACCTTGCTACAGGGAGGTCCCCAGTACTTC | CATLLQGGPQYF
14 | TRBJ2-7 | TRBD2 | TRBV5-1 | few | TGCGCCAGCAGCTCACTAGCGGGAGCGGACGAGCAGTACTTC | CASSSLAGADEQYF
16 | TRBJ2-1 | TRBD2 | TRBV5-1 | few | TGCGCCAGCAGCTTGGGGGGGACTAGCCGGGTCAATGAGCAGTTCTTC | CASSLGGTSRVNEQFF
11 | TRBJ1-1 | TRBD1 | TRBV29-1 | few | TGCAGCGGGAACAGGGGCCCTGAAGCTTTCTTT | CSGNRGPEAFF
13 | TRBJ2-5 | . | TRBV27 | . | TGTGCCAGCAGCGATGCAGAGGAAGAGACCCAGTACTTC | CASSDAEEETQYF
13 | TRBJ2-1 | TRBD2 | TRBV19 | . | TGTGCCAGTAGTAACCTAGCGGGTCGTGAGCAGTTCTTC | CASSNLAGREQFF
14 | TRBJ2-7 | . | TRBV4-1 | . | TGCGCCAGCAGCGTTTCCGGGACTGCGGACGAGCAGTACTTC | CASSVSGTADEQYF
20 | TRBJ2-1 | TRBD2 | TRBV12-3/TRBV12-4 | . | TGTGCCAGCAGTCCCCCGGGGGTTAGCGGGAGAACGGGGGGTCGGAATGAGCAGTTCTTC | CASSPPGVSGRTGGRNEQFF
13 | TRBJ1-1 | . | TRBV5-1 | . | TGCGCCAGCAGCTTATATGGTTTCACTGAAGCTTTCTTT | CASSLYGFTEAFF
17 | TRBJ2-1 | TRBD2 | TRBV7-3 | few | TGTGCCAGCAGCTTACGAGCGCTAGCGGGAGGACTGGGTGAGCAGTTCTTC | CASSLRALAGGLGEQFF
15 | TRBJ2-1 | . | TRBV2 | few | TGTGCCAGCACCTCCGGGACCAACCGCTACAATGAGCAGTTCTTC | CASTSGTNRYNEQFF
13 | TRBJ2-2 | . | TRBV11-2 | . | TGTGCCAGCAGCCTAGTCCACACCGGGGAGCTGTTTTTT | CASSLVHTGELFF
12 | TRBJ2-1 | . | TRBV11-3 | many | TGTGCCAGCAGCTCAGAGATCAATGAGCAGTTCTTC | CASSSEINEQFF
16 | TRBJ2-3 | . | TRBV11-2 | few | TGTGCCAGCAGCTTATCTTATCTAGCAGAACGGAATACGCAGTATTTT | CASSLSYLAERNTQYF
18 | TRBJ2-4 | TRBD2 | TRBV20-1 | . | TGCAGTGCTAGAGGATCCGGGTCTAGCGGGAGGGCCGGGAACATTCAGTACTTC | CSARGSGSSGRAGNIQYF
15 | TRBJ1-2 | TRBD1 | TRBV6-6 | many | TGTGCCAGCAGTTATCGACAGGGTGGGGGCTATGGCTACACCTTC | CASSYRQGGGYGYTF
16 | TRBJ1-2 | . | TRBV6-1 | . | TGTGCCAGCAGTGAAGCGTTTATTTGGGGTAACTATGGCTACACCTTC | CASSEAFIWGNYGYTF
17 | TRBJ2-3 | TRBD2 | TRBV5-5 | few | TGTGCCAGCAGCTTGGCCCCACTAGCGGGGCGCACAGATACGCAGTATTTT | CASSLAPLAGRTDTQYF
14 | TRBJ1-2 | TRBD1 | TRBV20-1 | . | TGCAGTGCTGGAACGACAGGGGCGAACTATGGCTACACCTTC | CSAGTTGANYGYTF
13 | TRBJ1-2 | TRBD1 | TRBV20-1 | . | TGCAGTGCTCCAAGGGGGCAGGTCTATGGCTACACCTTC | CSAPRGQVYGYTF
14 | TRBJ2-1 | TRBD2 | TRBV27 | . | TGTGCCAGCAGCGAAGCCGGGACTAACAATGAGCAGTTCTTC | CASSEAGTNNEQFF
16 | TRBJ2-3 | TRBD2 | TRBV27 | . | TGTGCCAGCAGTCCGACTAGCGGGTTCAGCACAGATACGCAGTATTTT | CASSPTSGFSTDTQYF
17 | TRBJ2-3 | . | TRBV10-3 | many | TGTGCCATCAGTCCAATTCCCCACTCTTCTAGCACAGATACGCAGTATTTT | CAISPIPHSSSTDTQYF
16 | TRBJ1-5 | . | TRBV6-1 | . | TGTGCCAGCAGTGACGGTTGGCACTATAGCAATCAGCCCCAGCATTTT | CASSDGWHYSNQPQHF
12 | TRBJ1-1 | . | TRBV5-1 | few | TGCGCCAGCAGCTTGTTTGGGGAAGAAGCTTTCTTT | CASSLFGEEAFF
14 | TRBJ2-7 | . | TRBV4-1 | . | TGCGCCAGCAGCCAAGCTTTGGGCCCATACGAGCAGTACTTC | CASSQALGPYEQYF
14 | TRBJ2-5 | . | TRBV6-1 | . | TGTGCCAGCAGACAGGGCTGGAACCAAGAGACCCAGTACTTC | CASRQGWNQETQYF
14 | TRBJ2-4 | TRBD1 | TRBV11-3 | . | TGTGCCAGCAGCCCGGGACAGGGGTCGCACATTCAGTACTTC | CASSPGQGSHIQYF
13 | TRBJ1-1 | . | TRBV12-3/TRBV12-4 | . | TGTGCCAGCAGTTCGGGATTTTCCGCTGAAGCTTTCTTT | CASSSGFSAEAFF
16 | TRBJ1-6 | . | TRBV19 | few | TGTGCCAGTAGTATAGTCCCTGCCGGCCTGAATTCACCCCTCCACTTT | CASSIVPAGLNSPLHF
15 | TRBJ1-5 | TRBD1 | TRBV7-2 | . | TGTGCCAGCAGCCGACAGGGCCTTAGCAATCAGCCCCAGCATTTT | CASSRQGLSNQPQHF
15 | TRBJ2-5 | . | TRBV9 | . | TGTGCCAGCAGCGGGAGTCAGGGGCTGGGGGAGACCCAGTACTTC | CASSGSQGLGETQYF
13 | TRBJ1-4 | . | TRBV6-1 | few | TGTGCCAGCAGGGGAAGGGGTAATGAAAAACTGTTTTTT | CASRGRGNEKLFF
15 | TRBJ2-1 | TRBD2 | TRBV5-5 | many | TGTGCCAGCAGCTTGGTGGGGGGGGGATACAATGAGCAGTTCTTC | CASSLVGGGYNEQFF
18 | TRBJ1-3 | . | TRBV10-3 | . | TGTGCCATCAGTGACCCCGGGACTCCAAGGTTCTCTGGAAACACCATATATTTT | CAISDPGTPRFSGNTIYF
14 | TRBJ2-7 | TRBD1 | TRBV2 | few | TGTGCCAGCACGACGGGACAGGGCTACTACGAGCAGTACTTC | CASTTGQGYYEQYF
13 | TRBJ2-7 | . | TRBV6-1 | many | TGTGCCAGCGTTACGGACGTTTTTAACGAGCAGTACTTC | CASVTDVFNEQYF
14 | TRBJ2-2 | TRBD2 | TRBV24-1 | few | TGTGCCACCAGAGGGACTAGCAACGCCGGGGAGCTGTTTTTT | CATRGTSNAGELFF
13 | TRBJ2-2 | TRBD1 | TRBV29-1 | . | TGCAGCGGATCACGGACAGGGAGCGGGGAGCTGTTTTTT | CSGSRTGSGELFF
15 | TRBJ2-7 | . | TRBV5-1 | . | TGCGCCAGCAGCTTGGAACAGGGGAGGGACTACGAGCAGTACTTC | CASSLEQGRDYEQYF